Detailed here is one T cell receptor beta chain. Its antigen specificity is not known. The input lacks base qualities; no much larger clone sits a single base away. This sample is part of a study of CD8+ T cells in alopecia areata (dated by TCRdb to about 2018). Notes on the research overall: Treated patients were enrolled in an open-label pilot trial of oral tofacitinib at 5 to 10 mg twice daily for moderate-to-severe alopecia areata. Patients received tofacitinib for 6 to 18 months and were then followed off drug for 6 months to check for delayed response and recurrence. In both human patients and the C3H/HeJ mouse model, the study applied high-throughput TCRbeta sequencing to look at T cell clonal expansion in alopecia areata. In humans, TCRbeta sequencing was performed on scalp tissue and on sorted CD4+ and CD8+ peripheral blood T cells from healthy controls and from patients with patchy or totalis/universalis alopecia areata. Tofacitinib-treated patients had biopsies at baseline and at 4 and 24 weeks of treatment, with a later scalp biopsy in several patients. Scalp clonality was compared among normal scalp (n=4), patchy alopecia areata scalp (n=8), and alopecia totalis/universalis scalp (n=8). RNA came from the PAXgene miRNA kit for fixed scalp, the miRNeasy kit for PBMCs, and the RNeasy kit for mouse skin. immunoSEQ multiplex PCR using 35 Vbeta forward primers and 13 Jbeta reverse primers was used to amplify TCRbeta CDR3 regions.

Findings and caveats that apply to the study as a whole: Scalp TCR repertoire analysis is complicated because resident alphabeta T cells in normal human skin are also sequenced, whereas mouse skin is dominated by gammadelta T cells. Lesional scalp, especially in alopecia totalis/universalis, showed higher clonality and more expanded CD8+ clones than normal scalp, suggesting antigenic drive. Shared TCR sequences between patients were less evident than in mice, which may be partly attributable to HLA diversity in the patient population.

Library preparation used the immunoSEQ multiplex PCR assay. To provide template for TCR sequencing, every sample had RNA extracted and reverse transcribed into cDNA. First-strand cDNA was synthesized with SuperScript III using a 2:1 mix of oligo-dT and random hexamers. A synthetic immune receptor repertoire was used to measure amplification bias, and any remaining bias was corrected computationally. The authors' pipeline ran thus. Raw reads were preprocessed to remove errors, and CDR3 was defined by IMGT conventions from the conserved cysteine to phenylalanine. Clonality was computed as 1 minus the Shannon entropy, with the entropy normalized by log2 of the number of productive unique TCRs. Whether each scalp clone was CD4 or CD8 was inferred by checking scalp TCRbeta sequences against the CD4 and CD8 repertoires from sorted blood. Drawn from immuneACCESS, this table holds only the in-frame rearrangements with V and J called that TCRdb kept. Clones are partly lost; checked studies trace under half to an unresolved V gene and leave the rest unexplained. D and trimming come from the DNA, and the V and J calls and clone size come from that table. The sample contains 250,000 or so clones, around 67% of them found a single time. The ten largest clonotypes hold approximately 1.2% of the sample.

Per the publication, the time point label means: baseline before oral tofacitinib. From alopecia areata patients, peripheral blood was collected along with lesional scalp punch biopsies. PBMCs were separated by density centrifugation and stained for CD3, CD4 and CD8, after which CD4+ and CD8+ T cells were sorted on a FACSAria. The material sequenced was CD4+ T cells sorted from blood, taken at week 0. The origin of this receptor is a human donor with alopecia areata.

The CDR3 sequence is CASSSDRDQPQHF. The DNA reads TGTGCCAGCAGTTCAGACAGGGACCAGCCCCAGCATTTT. The chain uses TRBV6-5 and TRBJ1-5; 7 middle bases align to TRBD1. The germline V gene provides CDR1 MNHEY and CDR2 SVGAGI. Trimming removed 4 bases from V and 7 bases from J; the gene matches leave 4 bases unexplained. Measured from the cysteine to the phenylalanine, the CDR3 is 13 residues long. Left in the record is the CDR3 DNA by itself, 39 bases read in frame from the first base.